This T cell receptor (beta chain) was observed in a study of cytomegalovirus exposure and HLA in healthy donors. At the level of the study: HLA-typed donors contributed around 82 million unique TCRs, which were held in an early data release. Findings and limits, study-wide: An ancestry cluster, one associated with Asian ancestry, reportedly showed fewer N-insertions than the approximately 650-donor mean in a later analysis. A few of the chains that were CMV-associated were confirmed in vitro to be specific for CMV antigens.

With regard to this clone: Its antigen is as yet unknown.

PCR employed 60 Vbeta and 13 Jbeta primers. Produced via immunoSEQ multiplex PCR; TCRdb's table is partial and in-frame only. The sample includes 150,000 to 200,000 clones, 80% of them seen just once. The CDR3 is 13 amino acids. The germline CDR1 and CDR2 sequences are SGHRS and YFSETQ. The V end lost 3 bases, the J end lost 5 bases, and 11 bases lay between the germline ends. The clonotype was recovered from a man between 18 and 29 years old in good health and CMV-seropositive. Sequencing was carried out using PBMCs. The rearrangement uses TRBV5-1 and TRBJ2-5; D possibly corresponds to TRBD2 (7 bases). DNA of the CDR3: TGCGCCAGCAGCTCGGGGAGGGGGGAGACCCAGTACTTC. Translation: CASSSGRGETQYF.